The clone carrying this T cell receptor beta chain was seen many times. Time point meaning: sample taken at primary tumor resection. Whole RNA was taken from tumor, nontumor lung or frozen PBMC; it was then sequenced unsorted. The approximately 70 donors had untreated early-stage non-small cell lung cancer. This entry is derived from a study of spatial heterogeneity in lung cancer. Study-wide background: Alpha-chain sequences were consistently detected less often than beta-chain sequences. The study observed each unique TCR and UMI combination more than ten times on average in raw reads.

Germline CDR1 is SGHRS and CDR2 is YFSETQ. V lost 5 bases to trimming and J lost 4 bases; unmatched junction nucleotides: 9. The CDR3 runs to 16 residues. Unique molecular identifiers tagged every individual TCR cDNA molecule. TCRdb ran MiXCR on the 5' RACE reads and lists one entry per CDR3 protein. The sample has around 3,200 distinct CDR3 sequences; about 15% are singletons. The receptor was derived from a female donor with early-stage non-small cell lung cancer. V is TRBV5-1 and J is TRBJ2-1; 10 bases are shared with TRBD2. The sample consisted of PBMCs, taken at surgery. CDR3 DNA: TGCGCCAGCAGGAAGGGGACTAGCGAATTGTACAATGAGCAGTTCTTC. Amino acids: CASRKGTSELYNEQFF.